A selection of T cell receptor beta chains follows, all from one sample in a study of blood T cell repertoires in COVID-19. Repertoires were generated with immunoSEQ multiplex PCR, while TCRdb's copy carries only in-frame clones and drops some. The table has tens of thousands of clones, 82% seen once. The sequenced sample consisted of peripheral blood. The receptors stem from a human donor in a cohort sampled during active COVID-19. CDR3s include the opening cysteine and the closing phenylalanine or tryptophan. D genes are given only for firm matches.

CDR3aa: CASSPIHGAGGPDTQYF
v_gene: TRBV5-4
d_gene: TRBD2

CDR3aa: CATSRRLAEGTDTQYF
v_gene: TRBV15
d_gene: TRBD2

CDR3aa: CASSVLSGDEQYF
v_gene: TRBV9
d_gene: .

CDR3aa: CSGGTTDGTDTQYF
v_gene: TRBV29-1
d_gene: .

CDR3aa: CASSPPGASNHGYTF
v_gene: TRBV18
d_gene: .

CDR3aa: CASSFSGASGEQFF
v_gene: TRBV7-2
d_gene: TRBD2

CDR3aa: CASSLQTANTEAFF
v_gene: TRBV5-1
d_gene: .

CDR3aa: CASSTNSGYGYTF
v_gene: TRBV5-1
d_gene: .

CDR3aa: CASRRDRSTDTQYF
v_gene: TRBV5-1
d_gene: TRBD1

CDR3aa: CASSLGQIYGYTF
v_gene: TRBV5-6
d_gene: .

CDR3aa: CASSTPGTGNEQFF
v_gene: TRBV19
d_gene: TRBD1

CDR3aa: CASSQGATNEKLFF
v_gene: TRBV4-1
d_gene: .

CDR3aa: CASSPGETQYF
v_gene: TRBV9
d_gene: .

CDR3aa: CASSALAGGVDEQFF
v_gene: TRBV7-6
d_gene: TRBD2

CDR3aa: CASRALAGQETQYF
v_gene: TRBV2
d_gene: TRBD2

CDR3aa: CASSPGQGESSYEQYF
v_gene: TRBV13
d_gene: TRBD1

CDR3aa: CASSPSTGYNSPLHF
v_gene: TRBV9
d_gene: .